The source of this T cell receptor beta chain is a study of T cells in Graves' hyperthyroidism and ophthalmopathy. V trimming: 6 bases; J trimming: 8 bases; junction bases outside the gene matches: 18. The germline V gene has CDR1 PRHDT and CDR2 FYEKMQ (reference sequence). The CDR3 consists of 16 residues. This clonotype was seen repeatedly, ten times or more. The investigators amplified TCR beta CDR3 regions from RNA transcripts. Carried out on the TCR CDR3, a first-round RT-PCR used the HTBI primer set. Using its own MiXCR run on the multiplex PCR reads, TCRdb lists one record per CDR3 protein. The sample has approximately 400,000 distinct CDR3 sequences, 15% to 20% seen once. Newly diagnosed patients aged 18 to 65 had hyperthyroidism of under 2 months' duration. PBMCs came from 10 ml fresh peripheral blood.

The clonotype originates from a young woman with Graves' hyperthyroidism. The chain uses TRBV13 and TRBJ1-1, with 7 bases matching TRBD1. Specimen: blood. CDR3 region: CASRPQTGNVRDEAFF. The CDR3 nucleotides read TGTGCCAGCAGACCCCAGACAGGGAATGTACGCGACGAAGCTTTCTTT.